This TCR beta chain was captured in a study of molecular identifiers for immune sequencing clone quantification. TCRdb analysed the PCR reads with MiXCR anew, one entry per CDR3 protein. The sample yields some 100,000 distinct CDR3 sequences, roughly 34% seen once. As for this clonotype: A much larger clone is a single base away; this may be a read error.

The CDR3 is made up of 14 amino acids. CDR1 is SGHVS, CDR2 FNYEAQ, per germline. The chain is built from TRBV7-6 and TRBJ2-7; the D gene is possibly TRBD2 (5 bases). This clonotype was sampled from a human donor in good health. Some libraries in this study had Jurkat cell RNA spiked in. The sequenced material came from naive CD8+ T cells from blood, with Jurkat cell RNA spiked in. Subset reported: FACS-sorted CD8+CD4-CCR7+CD45RA+ naive T cells. The CDR3 here is CASCLASGPDEQYF. The DNA for the CDR3 is TGTGCCAGCTGCTTAGCGTCGGGTCCGGACGAGCAGTACTTC.